The rows below give T cell receptor beta chains drawn from one sample of a study of circulating and synovial CD4+ cells in juvenile arthritis. Some clones are missing from TCRdb's copy, which holds only in-frame ones; the method was immunoSEQ multiplex PCR. The data contain over 30,000 clones, 90% to 95% of them singletons. Material: CD4+ T cells from blood. These receptors all come from a human donor with juvenile idiopathic arthritis. CDR3s include the opening cysteine and the closing phenylalanine or tryptophan. The D gene is left open where the match is weak. Where a row states a size, it is once, few, many or the class of an expanded clone; other rows omit it.

TRBJ1-6	-	TRBV7-2	-	CASSLGLVGVNSPLHF	TGTGCCAGCAGCTTAGGGTTGGTAGGGGTAAATTCACCCCTCCACTTT
TRBJ2-5	TRBD2	TRBV9	-	CASSVGTSGKETQYF	TGTGCCAGCAGCGTAGGGACTAGCGGAAAAGAGACCCAGTACTTC
TRBJ1-6	TRBD1	TRBV25-1	-	CASSEFEGTDFSPLHF	TGTGCCAGCAGTGAGTTTGAGGGGACAGATTTTTCACCCCTCCACTTT
TRBJ2-6	TRBD1	TRBV19	once	CASSRDRGISGANVLTF	TGTGCCAGTAGCAGGGACAGGGGTATTTCTGGGGCCAACGTCCTGACTTTC
TRBJ2-2	-	TRBV7-2	-	CASTYDPGLANGELFF	TGTGCCAGCACCTATGACCCCGGGCTAGCTAATGGGGAGCTGTTTTTT
TRBJ2-7	TRBD1	TRBV28	-	CASSLKRTGVDEQYF	TGTGCCAGCAGTTTAAAGAGGACAGGGGTCGACGAGCAGTACTTC
TRBJ2-3	-	TRBV2	once	CASNLASYTDTQYF	TGTGCCAGCAACCTAGCGAGTTACACAGATACGCAGTATTTT
TRBJ2-7	-	TRBV6-1	-	CASSEDQVPPARYF	TGTGCCAGCAGTGAAGACCAGGTCCCCCCGGCACGGTACTTC
TRBJ1-5	-	TRBV23-1	-	CASSHIAGTTGHCQPQHF	TGCGCCAGCAGTCACATAGCCGGGACAACGGGCCATTGTCAGCCCCAGCATTTT
TRBJ2-7	TRBD2	TRBV5-4	-	CASGSGGGATNEQYF	TGTGCCAGCGGCTCAGGCGGGGGGGCAACGAACGAGCAGTACTTC
TRBJ2-7	-	TRBV11-3	-	CASIFNNGDPDRAYEQYF	TGTGCCAGCATTTTTAACAACGGCGATCCGGACAGAGCCTACGAGCAGTACTTC
TRBJ2-7	-	TRBV7-8	-	CASSFTSGGEQYF	TGTGCCAGCAGCTTTACATCCGGGGGTGAGCAGTACTTC
TRBJ2-1	TRBD2	TRBV5-4	-	CASSLGVAGVEQFF	TGTGCCAGCAGCTTGGGGGTAGCGGGAGTTGAGCAGTTCTTC
TRBJ1-5	-	TRBV4-1	once	CASSQGGGGHRNQPQHF	TGCGCCAGCAGCCAAGGAGGTGGTGGACACCGAAATCAGCCCCAGCATTTT
TRBJ2-2	-	TRBV7-9	-	CANPTVNTGELFF	TGTGCCAACCCGACAGTGAACACCGGGGAGCTGTTTTTT